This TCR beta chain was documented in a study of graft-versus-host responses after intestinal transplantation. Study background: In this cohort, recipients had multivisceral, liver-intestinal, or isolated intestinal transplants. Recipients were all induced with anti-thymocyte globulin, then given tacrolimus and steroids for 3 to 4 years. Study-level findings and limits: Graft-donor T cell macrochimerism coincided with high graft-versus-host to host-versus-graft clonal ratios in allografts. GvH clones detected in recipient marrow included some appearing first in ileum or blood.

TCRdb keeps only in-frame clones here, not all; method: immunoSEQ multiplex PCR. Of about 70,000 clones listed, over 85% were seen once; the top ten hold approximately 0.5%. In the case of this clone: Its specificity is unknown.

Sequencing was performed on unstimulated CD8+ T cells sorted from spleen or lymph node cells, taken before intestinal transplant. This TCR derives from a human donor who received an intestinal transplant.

CDR3 region: CASSLGPSGELFF. The CDR3 coding sequence is TGTGCCAGCAGCTTGGGGCCGAGCGGGGAGCTGTTTTTT. The V and J genes are TRBV11-2 and TRBJ2-2, with D tentatively TRBD1 (5 bases). Trimming shortened V by 3 bases and J by 7 bases, and 9 bases separated the two germline ends. There are 13 residues in the CDR3. The germline V gene encodes CDR1 SGHAT and CDR2 FQNNGV.